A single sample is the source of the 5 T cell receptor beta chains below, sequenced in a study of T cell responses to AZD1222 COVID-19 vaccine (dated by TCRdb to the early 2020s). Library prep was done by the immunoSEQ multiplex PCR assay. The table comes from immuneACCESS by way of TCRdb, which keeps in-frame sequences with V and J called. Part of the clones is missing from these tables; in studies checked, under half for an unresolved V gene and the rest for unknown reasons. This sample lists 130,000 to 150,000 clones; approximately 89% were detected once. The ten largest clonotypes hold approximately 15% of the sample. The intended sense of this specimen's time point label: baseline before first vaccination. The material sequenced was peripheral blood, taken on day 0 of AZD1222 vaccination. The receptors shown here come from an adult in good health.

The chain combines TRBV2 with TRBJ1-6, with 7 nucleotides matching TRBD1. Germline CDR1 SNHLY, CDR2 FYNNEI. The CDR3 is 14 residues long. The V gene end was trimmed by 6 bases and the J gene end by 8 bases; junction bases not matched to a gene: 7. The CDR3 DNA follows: TGTGCCAGCAGGTACAGGGGAACCGATTCACCCCTCCACTTT. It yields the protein CASRYRGTDSPLHF.

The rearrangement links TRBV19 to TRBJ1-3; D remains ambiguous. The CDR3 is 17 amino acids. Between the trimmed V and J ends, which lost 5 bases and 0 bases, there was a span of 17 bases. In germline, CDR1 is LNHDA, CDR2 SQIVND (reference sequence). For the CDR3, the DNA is TGTGCCAGTAGTCTCGACCCCGCAGGAAACTCTGGAAACACCATATATTTT. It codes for CASSLDPAGNSGNTIYF.

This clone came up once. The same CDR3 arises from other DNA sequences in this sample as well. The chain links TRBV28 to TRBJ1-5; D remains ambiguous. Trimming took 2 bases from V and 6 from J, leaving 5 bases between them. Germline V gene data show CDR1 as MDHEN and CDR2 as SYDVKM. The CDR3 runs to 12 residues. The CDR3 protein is CASSLRGQPQHF. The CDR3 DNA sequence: TGTGCCAGCAGTTTACGCGGTCAGCCCCAGCATTTT.

The CDR3 DNA reads TGTGCCAGCAGCCGACCGGGGTCCTATGGCTACACCTTC. It specifies CASSRPGSYGYTF. The chain couples TRBV11-2 to TRBJ1-2, with D unclear. The CDR3 is 13 amino acids. Germline V gene data show CDR1 as SGHAT and CDR2 as FQNNGV. V was clipped by 5 bases and J by 4 bases, with 11 bases between them.

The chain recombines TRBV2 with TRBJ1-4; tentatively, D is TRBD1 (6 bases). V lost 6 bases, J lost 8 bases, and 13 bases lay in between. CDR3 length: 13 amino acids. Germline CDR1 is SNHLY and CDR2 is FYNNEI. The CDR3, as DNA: TGTGCCAGCAGGGGGGCCGCTGGGGAAAAACTGTTTTTT. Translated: CASRGAAGEKLFF.